These T cell receptor beta chains were read from a single sample in a study of blood T cell repertoires in COVID-19. The repertoire was sequenced with immunoSEQ multiplex PCR; TCRdb's copy has only in-frame clones and lacks some. The sample lists about 180,000 clones, about 85% occurring once. The sequenced sample consisted of peripheral blood. Every receptor here comes from a woman aged 25 to 39 with active or convalescent COVID-19. CDR3s include the opening cysteine and the closing phenylalanine or tryptophan. D genes are given only for firm matches. Size tells how often a clone was seen (once, few, many) or the class of an expanded clone, and some rows leave it out.

J | V | D | size | CDR3 | DNA
TRBJ1-3 | TRBV3-1/TRBV3-2 | TRBD1 | - | CASSQSLQGAKGNTIYF | TGTGCCAGCAGCCAATCCCTACAGGGGGCGAAAGGAAACACCATATATTTT
TRBJ1-3 | TRBV28 | - | few | CASSLSGVGGNTIYF | TGTGCCAGCAGTTTATCAGGGGTTGGTGGGAACACCATATATTTT
TRBJ1-1 | TRBV9 | - | - | CASSRTENTEAFF | TGTGCCAGCAGCCGGACAGAGAACACTGAAGCTTTCTTT
TRBJ2-7 | TRBV19 | - | - | CASKVGHLSSYEQYF | TGTGCCAGTAAGGTAGGACACCTGAGCTCCTACGAGCAGTACTTC
TRBJ2-6 | TRBV18 | - | - | CASSPPDTLSGANVLTF | TGTGCCAGCTCACCCCCGGACACTCTCTCTGGGGCCAACGTCCTGACTTTC
TRBJ2-1 | TRBV14 | TRBD2 | - | CASSQGSGNRFF | TGTGCCAGCAGCCAAGGGAGCGGGAATCGGTTCTTC
TRBJ1-6 | TRBV11-3 | - | - | CASSRGGRYSPLHF | TGTGCCAGCAGTAGGGGCGGACGGTATTCACCCCTCCACTTT
TRBJ1-2 | TRBV23-1 | TRBD1 | few | CASSHSTGRGYTF | TGCGCCAGCAGTCACTCGACAGGGCGGGGCTACACCTTC
TRBJ1-1 | TRBV6-5 | - | - | CASSYDSGTEAFF | TGTGCCAGCAGCTACGACAGTGGTACTGAAGCTTTCTTT
TRBJ2-7 | TRBV5-1 | - | - | CASSPTSRNYEQYF | TGCGCCAGCAGCCCCACTAGCAGAAACTACGAGCAGTACTTC
TRBJ2-3 | TRBV18 | - | - | CASSPFIVVGSTDTQYF | TGTGCCAGCTCACCTTTTATTGTCGTCGGTAGCACAGATACGCAGTATTTT
TRBJ2-5 | TRBV27 | - | - | CASSTKRYQETQYF | TGTGCCAGCAGTACTAAGCGGTACCAAGAGACCCAGTACTTC
TRBJ1-1 | TRBV11-2 | TRBD1 | - | CASSSGQVKAFF | TGTGCCAGCAGCTCGGGACAGGTTAAAGCTTTCTTT
TRBJ1-4 | TRBV27 | - | - | CASSSGNYNEKLFF | TGTGCCAGCAGTTCGGGGAATTATAATGAAAAACTGTTTTTT
TRBJ1-1 | TRBV30 | - | once | CAWKRRQNTEAFF | TGTGCCTGGAAACGGCGACAGAACACTGAAGCTTTCTTT
TRBJ1-5 | TRBV7-4 | TRBD1 | - | CASSLEALDRGYSNQPQHF | TGTGCCAGCAGCTTAGAGGCCTTGGACAGGGGGTATAGCAATCAGCCCCAGCATTTT
TRBJ1-1 | TRBV3-1/TRBV3-2 | - | - | CASSSRNGAEAFF | TGTGCCAGCAGCTCGCGCAACGGTGCTGAAGCTTTCTTT
TRBJ1-4 | TRBV5-5 | - | - | CASSLYVTREKLFF | TGTGCCAGCAGCCTGTATGTTACTCGTGAAAAACTGTTTTTT
TRBJ1-3 | TRBV10-3 | - | - | CAISPSVPDPVGDTIYF | TGTGCCATCAGTCCGTCCGTGCCAGATCCCGTAGGGGACACCATATATTTT
TRBJ1-1 | TRBV6-5 | - | - | CASSYSRYPRNTEAFF | TGTGCCAGCAGTTACTCGAGGTACCCTAGGAACACTGAAGCTTTCTTT
TRBJ1-1 | TRBV5-1 | TRBD1 | - | CASTPNRGQVEAFF | TGCGCCAGCACCCCCAACAGGGGGCAGGTTGAAGCTTTCTTT
TRBJ1-5 | TRBV19 | - | once | CASSKAGEWQPQHF | TGTGCCAGTAGTAAGGCAGGGGAGTGGCAGCCCCAGCATTTT
TRBJ1-2 | TRBV11-2 | - | - | CASSLWEGDGYTF | TGTGCCAGCAGCTTATGGGAGGGGGATGGCTACACCTTC
TRBJ1-4 | TRBV5-6 | TRBD1 | - | CASTGQGWEKLFF | TGTGCCAGCACCGGACAGGGCTGGGAAAAACTGTTTTTT